Presented here are 21 T cell receptor beta chains from one specimen sequenced in a study of a mutant IDH1 vaccine in newly diagnosed glioma. No antigen is known for these receptors. The assay was immunoSEQ multiplex PCR, and TCRdb's table has in-frame clones only and misses some. The sample lists about 54,000 clones; about 90% were seen once. Time point specified: week 23, last vaccination. In the vaccine, a single dose held 300 ug of the mutant IDH1 20-mer peptide, along with topical imiquimod. Source: PBMCs, taken from a glioma patient whose treatment included an IDH1 peptide vaccine. The receptors were sampled from a man aged 40-50 years with glioma.

The rearrangement uses TRBV6-6 and TRBJ1-5; tentatively, D is TRBD1 (5 bases). Germline CDR1 and CDR2: MNHNY and SVGAGI (reference sequence). The V end was cut by 2 bases, the J end by 4 bases, with 6 bases between. CDR3 size: 13 residues. This CDR3 is CASSYRGNQPQHF. The CDR3 bases are TGTGCCAGCAGTTACAGGGGAAATCAGCCCCAGCATTTT.

The gene calls are TRBV11-1 and TRBJ1-2, with 7 nucleotides matching TRBD1. Germline CDR1 and CDR2: SGHAT and FQDESV (reference sequence). Losses at the gene ends were 5 bases for V and 8 bases for J; bases not matched to a gene: 8. The CDR3 sequence is 13 residues long. The CDR3: CASSQGTVWGYTF. CDR3 DNA: TGTGCCAGCAGCCAGGGGACAGTGTGGGGCTACACCTTC.

This chain links TRBV2 with TRBJ1-1; maybe TRBD1 (6 bases). This CDR3 is 13 amino acids long. The germline gives CDR1 SNHLY, CDR2 FYNNEI. V was clipped by 10 bases and J by 4 bases, with 16 bases between them. The CDR3 nucleotides are TGTGCCATGGGCAGGGGCCGGGGCACTGAAGCTTTCTTT. Translated, it gives CAMGRGRGTEAFF. Filled out from reference TRBV2 and TRBJ1-1, the complete variable domain reads EPEVTQTPSHQVTQMGQEVILRCVPISNHLYFYWYRQILGQKVEFLVSFYNNEISEKSEIFDDQFSVERPDGSNFTLKIRSTKLEDSAMYFCAMGRGRGTEAFFGQGTRLTVV.

The gene calls are TRBV19 and TRBJ2-5; D uncertain. Trimming shortened V by 8 bases and J by 1 base, and 11 bases separated the two germline ends. CDR3 length: 13 amino acids. CDR1 and CDR2 from the germline V gene are LNHDA and SQIVND (reference sequence). The CDR3, as DNA: TGTGCCAGTCGAGACCCGGGCCAAGAGACCCAGTACTTC. Protein product: CASRDPGQETQYF.

This chain connects TRBV6-4 to TRBJ2-2; TRBD1 might be the D (6 bases). V was clipped by 8 bases and J by 1 base, with 11 bases between them. There are 14 residues in the CDR3. Per germline, CDR1 MRHNA and CDR2 SNTAGT. The CDR3 here is CASGETGNTGELFF. The CDR3 region has the DNA TGTGCCAGCGGGGAGACAGGGAACACCGGGGAGCTGTTTTTT.

The chain links TRBV4-3 to TRBJ2-7; 7 bases fit TRBD2. CDR3 length: 15 residues. Trimming took 4 bases from V and 2 from J; bases not matched to a gene: 8. CDR1 is LGHNA, CDR2 YSLEER, per germline. The CDR3 reads CASSPQAGNTYEQYF. The CDR3 coding sequence is TGCGCCAGCAGCCCCCAAGCGGGAAATACCTACGAGCAGTACTTC.

The V and J genes are TRBV4-3 and TRBJ2-7, with 11 nucleotides matching TRBD2. From germline, CDR1 is LGHNA and CDR2 YSLEER. Trimming at V came to 4 bases and at J to 3 bases, leaving 14 bases not matched to a gene. The CDR3 extends over 18 amino acids. The CDR3: CASSLSIPGLADNYEQYF. CDR3 nucleotides: TGCGCCAGCAGCCTCTCTATCCCGGGACTAGCGGACAACTACGAGCAGTACTTC.

This CDR3 reads CASSTIYQETQYF. DNA of the CDR3: TGTGCCAGCAGCACAATATACCAAGAGACCCAGTACTTC. The genes are TRBV7-2 and TRBJ2-5; D ambiguous. Germline CDR1 and CDR2: SGHTA and FQGNSA. CDR3 length: 13 amino acids. Trimming removed 5 bases from V and 0 bases from J, with 7 bases in between.

This rearrangement joins TRBV7-2 to TRBJ2-7; 12 bases match TRBD2. Trimming at V came to 4 bases and at J to 2 bases, leaving 3 bases not matched to a gene. CDR1 is SGHTA and CDR2 is FQGNSA in the germline V gene. This CDR3 is 15 amino acids long. The CDR3 reads CASSYLAGGTYEQYF. The CDR3 nucleotides are TGTGCCAGCAGCTATCTAGCGGGAGGGACCTACGAGCAGTACTTC.

The CDR3 DNA reads TGTGCCACCAGCAGAGATCTGGGAGCAGGAAACACCATATATTTT. This encodes CATSRDLGAGNTIYF. This chain joins TRBV15 and TRBJ1-3; D not resolved. The CDR3 is 15 residues long. V lost 0 bases, J lost 4 bases, and 10 bases lay in between. CDR1 and CDR2 (germline): LNHNV, YYDKDF (reference sequence).

The CDR3 loop reads CASSPASQGNTEAFF. The CDR3 bases are TGTGCCAGCAGTCCCGCTTCACAGGGGAACACTGAAGCTTTCTTT. This chain connects TRBV28 to TRBJ1-1, with D perhaps matching TRBD1 (6 bases). With 5 bases removed from V and 1 base from J, the gap between germline ends came to 14 bases. The CDR3 has 15 amino acids. Germline-derived CDR1 and CDR2 are MDHEN and SYDVKM.

The chain couples TRBV27 to TRBJ1-5; TRBD1 is a possible D gene (6 bases). The V and J ends lost 6 bases and 0 bases respectively, with 12 bases between them. Germline V gene lookup returns CDR1 MNHEY and CDR2 SMNVEV (reference sequence). CDR3 size: 15 residues. CDR3 in DNA: TGTGCCAGCAGGATACAGGGCTATAGCAATCAGCCCCAGCATTTT. This sequence encodes CASRIQGYSNQPQHF.

The V call is TRBV28, the J call TRBJ2-7; D is perhaps TRBD2 (6 bases). The CDR3 is 14 residues long. V was pared by 8 bases and J by 3 bases, with 17 bases between. CDR1 and CDR2 (germline): MDHEN, SYDVKM. The CDR3 is CASRSFAGLYEQYF. The CDR3, as DNA: TGTGCCAGCCGCAGTTTCGCGGGACTCTACGAGCAGTACTTC.

This sequence joins TRBV4-1 and TRBJ2-1, with 9 nucleotides matching TRBD2. V lost 0 bases, J lost 3 bases, and 3 bases stayed unmatched. Germline CDR1 reads MGHRA; CDR2 reads YSYEKL. The length of the CDR3 is 16 residues. CDR3 protein: CASSQDGTSRYNEQFF. The CDR3 DNA reads TGCGCCAGCAGCCAAGATGGGACTAGCCGCTACAATGAGCAGTTCTTC.

The rearrangement links TRBV6-5 to TRBJ1-4; TRBD1 is a possible D gene (5 bases). Deletions cut 7 bases from V and 2 bases from J, with 11 bases between. The CDR3 runs to 14 residues. Looked up from germline, CDR1 is MNHEY and CDR2 is SVGAGI. The CDR3 loop reads CASTAGITNEKLFF. The CDR3 DNA sequence: TGTGCCAGCACCGCAGGGATCACTAATGAAAAACTGTTTTTT.

The gene calls are TRBV5-5 and TRBJ2-1; possible D gene TRBD1, 5 bases. Germline-derived CDR1 and CDR2 are SGHKS and YYEKEE (reference sequence). The CDR3 is made up of 13 amino acids. V was pared by 0 bases and J by 7 bases, with 8 bases between. CDR3 region: CASSLVPGNEQFF. The CDR3 nucleotides read TGTGCCAGCAGCTTGGTACCAGGGAATGAGCAGTTCTTC.

The chain combines TRBV7-6 with TRBJ2-1; TRBD2 matches at 8 bases. This CDR3 region has 17 residues. Germline V gives CDR1 SGHVS, CDR2 FNYEAQ. V was pared by 1 base and J by 7 bases, with 12 bases of the junction left unmatched. In nucleotides, the CDR3 is TGTGCCAGCAGCTTAGGGCCCCGGGCGGGAGGCGGAAATGAGCAGTTCTTC. Translating gives CASSLGPRAGGGNEQFF. Variable domain in full (rest from reference TRBV7-6 and TRBJ2-1): GAGVSQSPRYKVTKRGQDVALRCDPISGHVSLYWYRQALGQGPEFLTYFNYEAQQDKSGLPNDRFSAERPEGSISTLTIQRTEQRDSAMYRCASSLGPRAGGGNEQFFGPGTRLTVL.

V and J are TRBV9 and TRBJ1-3; D gene unclear. Germline V gene data show CDR1 as SGDLS and CDR2 as YYNGEE. V was clipped by 4 bases and J by 2 bases, with 13 bases between them. This CDR3 contains 15 residues. The DNA for the CDR3 is TGTGCCAGCAGCTCAGACGCCGGGCCTGGAAACACCATATATTTT. Protein sequence: CASSSDAGPGNTIYF.

This chain links TRBV6-5 with TRBJ1-1; no definite D call. In germline, CDR1 is MNHEY, CDR2 SVGAGI. Trimming cost V 4 bases and J 5 bases, with 5 bases left between them. The CDR3 extends over 11 amino acids. CDR3 residues: CASSSRTEAFF. The CDR3 nucleotides are TGTGCCAGCAGTTCGAGGACTGAAGCTTTCTTT.

Details on this clone: An end of the junction differs from the germline gene, which may be a read error. CDR3 sequence (DNA): TGTGCTAGCAGCCTCGACGGCGAAGAGACCCAGTACTTC. Its protein is CASSLDGEETQYF. The chain uses TRBV7-7 and TRBJ2-5, with no clear D. This CDR3 region has 13 residues. Germline CDR1 reads SSHAT; CDR2 reads FNYEAQ (reference sequence).

This chain joins TRBV29-1 and TRBJ2-2; possible D gene TRBD2, 6 bases. V lost 3 bases and J 1 base, leaving 12 bases between the germline ends. Germline V gene lookup returns CDR1 SQVTM and CDR2 ANQGSEA. This CDR3 contains 15 residues. The CDR3 nucleotides are TGCAGCGTTGACCCGGGACTGGGGAACACCGGGGAGCTGTTTTTT. Translating it yields CSVDPGLGNTGELFF.